This TCR beta chain was retrieved from a study of blood T cell repertoires in COVID-19. Study at large: Whether acute or convalescent, the COVID-19 samples came from the United States, Italy and Spain. Nucleic acid was either cDNA or gDNA, and it came from T cells, B-cell-depleted T cells, or PBMCs.

V lost 0 bases to trimming and J lost 3 bases, with 7 bases between them. The CDR3 is 15 amino acids. CDR1 SGDLS and CDR2 YYNGEE come from the germline V gene. Original processing notes: For nucleated cells, counts were estimated from reference gene primer amplification. Profiling relied on immunoSEQ multiplex PCR, and the TCRdb table lists in-frame clones only, not all of them. D and trimming were read from the DNA, whereas the V and J calls and clone size are those reported in that table. The data contain 200,000 to 250,000 clones, 80% to 90% of them singletons. The sequencing sample was made of peripheral blood. The chain uses TRBV9 and TRBJ1-6, with D perhaps TRBD1 (5 bases). The receptor was isolated from a man aged 25 to 40 with COVID-19, enrolled during active disease. The CDR3 DNA is TGTGCCAGCAGCGTAGGTCAGGGCTATAATTCACCCCTCCACTTT. This translates into CASSVGQGYNSPLHF.